These T cell receptor beta chains were read from a single sample in a study of T cells expressing NK-cell markers. Reanalyzing the 5' RACE reads, TCRdb keeps one entry per CDR3 protein, without DNA. The sample table includes 500,000 to 700,000 distinct CDR3 sequences. Material for sequencing was blood T cells: a sorted CD56 or NKG2C T cell subset, CD4+ or CD8+ T cells, or bulk PBMC T cells (not recorded which). These receptors came from a man between 18 and 29 years old in good health. CDR3s include the opening cysteine and the closing phenylalanine or tryptophan. Each record gives: J gene, V gene, CDR3 protein.

j_gene: TRBJ2-6
v_gene: TRBV3-1
CDR3aa: CASSKSGANVLTF

j_gene: TRBJ2-2
v_gene: TRBV7-4
CDR3aa: CASSPTLAGDTGELFF

j_gene: TRBJ2-1
v_gene: TRBV25-1
CDR3aa: CASSSTSGRIAGGNEQFF

j_gene: TRBJ1-1
v_gene: TRBV27
CDR3aa: CAAQGGANTEAFF

j_gene: TRBJ2-5
v_gene: TRBV7-9
CDR3aa: CASSLTPGQDQYF

j_gene: TRBJ2-2
v_gene: TRBV29-1
CDR3aa: CSVANRGYTGELFF

j_gene: TRBJ2-7
v_gene: TRBV29-1
CDR3aa: CSVEEIGYEQYF

j_gene: TRBJ2-1
v_gene: TRBV6-1
CDR3aa: CASSEASGRVDEQFF

j_gene: TRBJ1-1
v_gene: TRBV20-1
CDR3aa: CSARTVHALRAFF

j_gene: TRBJ2-2
v_gene: TRBV29-1
CDR3aa: CSVRLTGGVTGELFF

j_gene: TRBJ2-6
v_gene: TRBV9
CDR3aa: CASSPGQTGANVLTF

j_gene: TRBJ2-1
v_gene: TRBV15
CDR3aa: CATSRALPGIWAIEQFF

j_gene: TRBJ1-2
v_gene: TRBV7-9
CDR3aa: CASSHEAANYGYTF

j_gene: TRBJ2-5
v_gene: TRBV20-1
CDR3aa: CSARSHRREDQETQYF

j_gene: TRBJ2-1
v_gene: TRBV11-2
CDR3aa: CASSLTRSPYNEQFF

j_gene: TRBJ2-1
v_gene: TRBV15
CDR3aa: CATSSWLESYNEQFF